This record covers a single T cell receptor beta chain. Its antigen is not identified. It was with a sample-barcoded 5' primer and a J-beta primer mix that a second PCR of roughly 7 to 12 cycles was run. Each cDNA molecule carried a tag from a template-switch adaptor that contained 12 random nucleotides. TCRdb reprocessed the 5' RACE reads with MiXCR, giving one entry per CDR3 protein. The sample consists of roughly 2 million distinct CDR3 sequences, roughly 49% of them appearing once. This sample is part of a study of blood T cells in healthy people across ages. V lost 3 bases and J lost 1; bases outside the gene matches: 8. CDR3 length equals 18 residues. Germline V gene data show CDR1 as SGHTA and CDR2 as FQGNSA. Broader study findings: The fall in TCR beta diversity per million T cells was roughly linear with age.

The source of this sequence is a woman in her 40s in good health. The rearrangement uses TRBV7-2 and TRBJ2-7; 14 bases match TRBD2. The material sequenced was blood. As DNA, the CDR3 is TGTGCCAGCAGCTTGCGTGGACTAGCGGGGGGCCCTTCCTACGAGCAGTACTTC. Its translation is CASSLRGLAGGPSYEQYF.